Presented here are 22 T cell receptor beta chains from one specimen sequenced in a study of PD-1 blockade in mismatch repair-deficient tumors. Clones were read by immunoSEQ multiplex PCR, and TCRdb kept only the in-frame ones, dropping some. Counted here are about 21,000 clones, almost 85% occurring once; the ten biggest clones make up approximately 17%. Source: peripheral blood, taken 2 weeks after starting pembrolizumab. These receptors were taken from an adult with mismatch repair-deficient cancer.

J is TRBJ1-5 and V is TRBV5-6, with D perhaps matching TRBD1 (5 bases). CDR1 and CDR2 from the germline V gene are SGHDT and YYEEEE. Trimming left V 0 bases short and J 5 bases short, with 9 bases between. The CDR3 contains 14 residues. The CDR3 DNA reads as TGTGCCAGCAGCTTGGGGCAGGGTGATCAGCCCCAGCATTTT. It encodes CASSLGQGDQPQHF.

The V gene is TRBV27, the J gene TRBJ2-2; no definite D call. Trimming left V 1 base short and J 4 bases short, with 16 bases between. The CDR3 contains 17 residues. Per the germline V gene, CDR1 is MNHEY and CDR2 is SMNVEV (reference sequence). CDR3 residues: CASSLFPGTVGTGELFF. The CDR3 nucleotides are TGTGCCAGCAGTTTATTCCCGGGTACGGTGGGCACCGGGGAGCTGTTTTTT.

Worth noting for this clone: The identical CDR3 is also encoded by other nucleotide sequences in the sample. This sequence joins TRBV18 and TRBJ2-1, with 9 nucleotides matching TRBD2. The germline V gene encodes CDR1 KGHSH and CDR2 LQKENI. The CDR3 loop spans 16 amino acids. The V segment lost 0 bases and the J segment 4 bases; nucleotides outside the gene matches: 4. The CDR3 nucleotides are TGTGCCAGCTCACCACCGACTAGCGGATTATACAATGAGCAGTTCTTC. This codes for CASSPPTSGLYNEQFF.

The CDR3 here is CASGSGISYEQYF. CDR3 coding DNA: TGTGCCAGCGGGAGCGGGATCTCCTACGAGCAGTACTTC. J is TRBJ2-7 and V is TRBV6-1; 7 bases are a match to TRBD2. Germline V lookup: CDR1 MNHNS, CDR2 SASEGT. J gave up 0 bases and V 8 bases, and 4 bases lay outside the gene matches. This CDR3 is built from 13 residues.

The chain combines TRBV2 with TRBJ1-1, with D possibly TRBD1 on 5 matching bases. The germline V gene encodes CDR1 SNHLY and CDR2 FYNNEI. Between the trimmed V and J ends, which lost 7 bases and 4 bases, there was a span of 13 bases. The CDR3 has 13 amino acids. The DNA of the CDR3 is TGTGCCAGCAAAGGAGAGGGACTCACTGAAGCTTTCTTT. Translation gives CASKGEGLTEAFF.

The V and J genes are TRBV5-1 and TRBJ2-3, with unresolved D. Germline CDR1 and CDR2: SGHRS and YFSETQ. This CDR3 has 12 amino acids. V dropped 8 bases and J dropped 0 bases, with 7 bases sitting between them. The CDR3 sequence is CASTASTDTQYF. The CDR3 nucleotides are TGCGCCAGTACAGCTAGCACAGATACGCAGTATTTT.

The J gene is TRBJ2-1, the V gene TRBV5-1; 13 bases align to TRBD2. Germline values: CDR1 SGHRS, CDR2 YFSETQ. Trimming at V came to 4 bases and at J to 9 bases, leaving 7 bases not matched to a gene. The CDR3 extends over 15 amino acids. CDR3 DNA: TGCGCCAGCAGCCCCGGGACTAGCGGGATAGGTGAGCAGTTCTTC. Encoded protein: CASSPGTSGIGEQFF. Supplemented by reference TRBV5-1 and TRBJ2-1, the full variable domain reads KAGVTQTPRYLIKTRGQQVTLSCSPISGHRSVSWYQQTPGQGLQFLFEYFSETQRNKGNFPGRFSGRQFSNSRSEMNVSTLELGDSALYLCASSPGTSGIGEQFFGPGTRLTVL.

The chain has TRBV5-1 and TRBJ2-3; 9 nucleotides align to TRBD2. J gave up 1 base and V 0 bases, and 6 bases lay outside the gene matches. Germline CDR1 SGHRS, CDR2 YFSETQ. The CDR3 sequence is 17 residues long. The CDR3 bases are TGCGCCAGCAGCTTGGCCCCTAGCGGGGTGGGCACAGATACGCAGTATTTT. Translating it yields CASSLAPSGVGTDTQYF.

The genes are TRBV10-3 and TRBJ1-3; D is uncertain. Trimming took off 5 bases at V and 0 bases at J, with 5 bases between the two ends. CDR1 and CDR2 (germline): ENHRY, SYGVKD. The CDR3 has 13 amino acids. CDR3 region: CAISTSSGNTIYF. DNA for the CDR3: TGTGCCATCAGTACGAGCTCTGGAAACACCATATATTTT.

This chain joins TRBV19 and TRBJ2-5; TRBD2 aligns across 7 bases. Germline assignment: CDR1 LNHDA and CDR2 SQIVND (reference sequence). The CDR3 sequence is 18 residues long. Unmatched junction bases numbered 24, after V lost 5 bases and J lost 9 bases. In DNA form, the CDR3 reads TGTGCCAGTAGTGCCACGTCAGCTGTCGGGGACTCACGGGAGGCCCAGTACTTC. It translates to CASSATSAVGDSREAQYF. Full variable domain (outside the CDR3, taken from reference TRBV19 and TRBJ2-5): DGGITQSPKYLFRKEGQNVTLSCEQNLNHDAMYWYRQDPGQGLRLIYYSQIVNDFQKGDIAEGYSVSREKKESFPLTVTSAQKNPTAFYLCASSATSAVGDSREAQYFGPGTRLLVL.

This chain links TRBV2 with TRBJ2-1, with D unresolved. The CDR3 has 12 residues. Per germline, CDR1 SNHLY and CDR2 FYNNEI. V dropped 8 bases and J dropped 7 bases, with 12 bases sitting between them. In nucleotides, the CDR3 is TGTGCCAGCGACGACAAGCTTAATGAGCAGTTCTTC. Its translation is CASDDKLNEQFF.

The chain couples TRBV10-3 to TRBJ1-2, with no clear D. Per germline, CDR1 ENHRY and CDR2 SYGVKD. CDR3 length equals 14 residues. Deletions cut 3 bases from V and 5 bases from J, with 13 bases between. The CDR3: CAISDGSLGYGYTF. CDR3 nucleotides: TGTGCCATCAGTGACGGATCCCTGGGGTATGGCTACACCTTC.

V and J are TRBV10-3 and TRBJ2-7, with no clear D. This CDR3 region has 13 residues. V lost 3 bases to trimming and J lost 8 bases, with 14 bases between them. CDR1 and CDR2 from the germline V gene are ENHRY and SYGVKD. The CDR3 spells CAISDGREAQQYF. Here the CDR3 DNA reads TGTGCCATCAGTGACGGCCGTGAAGCTCAGCAGTACTTC.

The chain links TRBV11-2 to TRBJ2-1; TRBD1 matches at 11 bases. Losses at the gene ends were 5 bases for V and 5 bases for J; bases not matched to a gene: 2. CDR3 length equals 14 residues. Germline lookup yields CDR1 SGHAT and CDR2 FQNNGV. CDR3 bases: TGTGCCAGCAGCGCGGACAGGGGGCACAATGAGCAGTTCTTC. Translation: CASSADRGHNEQFF.

The chain has TRBV25-1 and TRBJ1-1; D remains ambiguous. The CDR3 extends over 12 amino acids. The germline V and J ends were trimmed by 7 bases and 2 bases, with 8 bases remaining between them. From germline, CDR1 is MGHDK and CDR2 SYGVNS. CDR3: CASTGRNTEAFF. CDR3 in DNA: TGTGCCAGCACCGGACGTAACACTGAAGCTTTCTTT.

The chain links TRBV30 to TRBJ1-1; tentatively, D is TRBD1 (6 bases). V lost 2 bases and J 5 bases, leaving 12 bases between the germline ends. The CDR3 length is 13 residues. Germline values: CDR1 GTSNPN, CDR2 SVGIG (reference sequence). The CDR3 here is CAWSIGGGTEAFF. The DNA of the CDR3 is TGTGCCTGGAGTATAGGGGGTGGAACTGAAGCTTTCTTT.

The chain links TRBV28 to TRBJ2-3; 10 nucleotides line up with TRBD2. Germline V gene sequence: CDR1 MDHEN, CDR2 SYDVKM. J lost 4 bases, V lost 0 bases, and 7 bases had no gene match. The CDR3 has 17 residues. CDR3 nucleotide sequence: TGTGCCAGCAGTTTATGGGGGCTAGCGGGAGTACCAGATACGCAGTATTTT. It translates to CASSLWGLAGVPDTQYF.

The CDR3 nucleotides are TGTGCCAGTAAGGATGCCGGGACAGGGATCTTTGGAGAGACCCAGTACTTC. Its protein is CASKDAGTGIFGETQYF. This chain uses TRBV28 with TRBJ2-5; 9 bases are shared with TRBD1. J gave up 4 bases and V 9 bases, and 18 bases lay outside the gene matches. Germline CDR1 MDHEN, CDR2 SYDVKM. The CDR3 has 17 amino acids. The full variable domain, in which reference TRBV28 and TRBJ2-5 provide the parts outside the CDR3, is DVKVTQSSRYLVKRTGEKVFLECVQDMDHENMFWYRQDPGLGLRLIYFSYDVKMKEKGDIPEGYSVSREKKERFSLILESASTNQTSMYLCASKDAGTGIFGETQYFGPGTRLLVL.

The J gene is TRBJ2-7, the V gene TRBV7-9; tentatively, D is TRBD2 (5 bases). Germline CDR1 and CDR2: SEHNR and FQNEAQ (reference sequence). This CDR3 region has 13 residues. Trimming pared 5 bases from V and 6 bases from J, leaving 14 bases between. CDR3 amino acids: CASSHPEGFEQYF. The DNA for the CDR3 is TGTGCCAGCAGCCACCCAGAGGGCTTCGAGCAGTACTTC. The full variable domain, its missing parts supplied by reference TRBV7-9 and TRBJ2-7, is DTGVSQNPRHKITKRGQNVTFRCDPISEHNRLYWYRQTLGQGPEFLTYFQNEAQLEKSRLLSDRFSAERPKGSFSTLEIQRTEQGDSAMYLCASSHPEGFEQYFGPGTRLTVT.

The rearrangement joins TRBV18 to TRBJ1-5, with a tentative D call TRBD1 (5 bases). Germline CDR1 and CDR2: KGHSH and LQKENI. V was trimmed by 8 bases and J by 3 bases, leaving 14 bases between them. There are 14 residues in the CDR3. For the CDR3, the DNA is TGTGCCAGCGCGCGGGACGGAAACAATCAGCCCCAGCATTTT. Its translation: CASARDGNNQPQHF.

The V gene is TRBV13, the J gene TRBJ2-7, with no clear D. This CDR3 has 15 amino acids. Germline V gene data show CDR1 as PRHDT and CDR2 as FYEKMQ (reference sequence). V was trimmed by 5 bases and J by 4 bases, leaving 18 bases between them. The CDR3 sequence is CASSASLGNRYEQYF. The CDR3 DNA reads TGTGCCAGCAGCGCGTCGTTAGGCAACCGGTACGAGCAGTACTTC. Using reference TRBV13 and TRBJ2-7 for the parts outside the CDR3, the full variable domain is AAGVIQSPRHLIKEKRETATLKCYPIPRHDTVYWYQQGPGQDPQFLISFYEKMQSDKGSIPDRFSAQQFSDYHSELNMSSLELGDSALYFCASSASLGNRYEQYFGPGTRLTVT.

This chain uses TRBV2 with TRBJ2-7; D remains unclear. Trimming shortened V by 4 bases and J by 3 bases, and 7 bases separated the two germline ends. The CDR3 extends over 12 amino acids. The germline CDR1 and CDR2 sequences are SNHLY and FYNNEI. CDR3 nucleotide sequence: TGTGCCAGCAGTGCTTCGAACTACGAGCAGTACTTC. It is translated as CASSASNYEQYF.